The TCR beta chain described here comes from a study of T-cell memory formation after mild COVID-19. Whole-study context: Largely, TCR clusters stayed within a single donor. Findings and caveats of the study: From day 15 to 85, contracting clones were balanced between CD4 and CD8, whereas later expanders leaned toward CD4+. That cross-reactive memory joined was suggested by some responding clones appearing in pre-infection memory. Mainly CM and EM harbored the contracting CD4+ clones; mainly EMRA harbored the CD8+ ones.

TCRdb re-analysed the 5' RACE reads in MiXCR, keeping a single row per CDR3 protein. Of some 300,000 distinct CDR3 sequences listed, less than 25% were seen once; the top ten hold under 25%. Concerning this clonotype itself: The target antigen is unknown.

Trimming removed 4 bases from V and 6 bases from J, with 6 bases in between. CDR3 length: 11 residues. CDR1 and CDR2 (germline): KGHSH, LQKENI. This TCR was sampled from a young man who had mild COVID-19 (a few samples of this study predate the infection). Cell type and time point are not known. Source material: PBMCs or a T cell subset sorted from them (not recorded which). V gene TRBV18 combines with J gene TRBJ1-1; D remains ambiguous. CDR3 in DNA: TGTGCCAGCTCACGCGGCGCTGAAGCTTTCTTT. Residues: CASSRGAEAFF.